The present TCR beta chain was sequenced within a study of T cell repertoires in cytomegalovirus infection. Study background: CMV infection plus the matching HLA type was flagged by public TCR beta signatures.

The CDR3 is made up of 13 amino acids. The germline V gene has CDR1 SGHTA and CDR2 FQGNSA. The V gene lost 4 bases and the J gene lost 5 bases, with 9 bases spanning the gap. This clonotype was seen more than once but under ten times. Its target is not known. One entry per CDR3 protein results from TCRdb running MiXCR on the reads. This repertoire shows 51,000 or so distinct CDR3 sequences, around 20% found once; its top ten account for about 80%. The sequence came from a human donor in good health (CMV status not recorded). Some clones in this sample may be carry-over from other donors' samples. This sample comprised CD8+ T cells from cultured PBMCs, obtained from culture after CMV antigen stimulation. The chain is built from TRBV7-2 and TRBJ1-5; D is uncertain. The chain's CDR3 is CASSYIEDQPQHF. The CDR3 DNA reads TGTGCCAGCAGCTACATAGAGGATCAGCCCCAGCATTTT.